This is a list of T cell receptor beta chains from one sample in a study of cytomegalovirus exposure and HLA in healthy donors. The method was immunoSEQ multiplex PCR; TCRdb's version includes in-frame clones alone and lacks a portion of them. The data hold 250,000 to 400,000 clones, with approximately 85% observed a single time. Input material: PBMCs. The receptors come from a man aged 30 to 39 in good health and CMV-seronegative. CDR3s include the opening cysteine and the closing phenylalanine or tryptophan. Fields, in order: clone size, V gene, J gene, CDR3 protein. Only some rows state a clone size, as once, few, many or a class for expanded clones.

size: NA
V: TRBV14
J: TRBJ2-4
CDR3: CASSPRGGTKNIQYF

size: NA
V: TRBV2
J: TRBJ1-2
CDR3: CASSVLSVRGYTF

size: NA
V: TRBV6-6
J: TRBJ2-7
CDR3: CASTSIRDRAYEQYF

size: NA
V: TRBV6-5
J: TRBJ2-3
CDR3: CASHLGGSRTDTQYF

size: NA
V: TRBV29-1
J: TRBJ2-3
CDR3: CSVVGGGTDTQYF

size: once
V: TRBV5-1
J: TRBJ2-7
CDR3: CASSLGIGGFYEQYF

size: NA
V: TRBV4-2
J: TRBJ1-5
CDR3: CASSQDWAGAGSQHF

size: NA
V: TRBV5-1
J: TRBJ1-1
CDR3: CASSLDRTEAFF

size: once
V: TRBV5-5
J: TRBJ2-7
CDR3: CASSLAAEQVNYEQYF

size: NA
V: TRBV6-5
J: TRBJ1-6
CDR3: CASNLMQGVRSPLHF

size: NA
V: TRBV6-5
J: TRBJ1-5
CDR3: CASRKDSYSNQPQHF

size: NA
V: TRBV16
J: TRBJ1-5
CDR3: CASSQSLQLNSNQPQHF

size: NA
V: TRBV29-1
J: TRBJ2-1
CDR3: CSFQGDSDEQFF

size: NA
V: TRBV5-1
J: TRBJ2-7
CDR3: CASTLEAQGPYEQYF

size: few
V: TRBV6-5
J: TRBJ2-7
CDR3: CASSYSGAGGLYEQYF

size: NA
V: TRBV27
J: TRBJ1-4
CDR3: CASSLQTGLNEKLFF

size: NA
V: TRBV4-2
J: TRBJ2-5
CDR3: CASSQDTERETQYF

size: NA
V: TRBV9
J: TRBJ2-3
CDR3: CASSVDRVTDTQYF

size: NA
V: TRBV6-4
J: TRBJ2-7
CDR3: CASKLRNHSYEQYF

size: NA
V: TRBV6-1
J: TRBJ2-3
CDR3: CASSGQLASSSTDTQYF

size: NA
V: TRBV2
J: TRBJ2-1
CDR3: CARGSAGGSYNEQFF

size: NA
V: TRBV27
J: TRBJ2-1
CDR3: CASSPRGSGSSYNEQFF

size: NA
V: TRBV6-1
J: TRBJ1-6
CDR3: CASSEGRGGNSPLHF

size: NA
V: TRBV7-9
J: TRBJ1-1
CDR3: CASSLIGTNTEAFF

size: NA
V: TRBV5-1
J: TRBJ2-1
CDR3: CASSLDLAGNNEQFF